What follows are 26 T cell receptor beta chains derived from one specimen sequenced in a study of cytomegalovirus exposure and HLA in healthy donors. The PCR used 60 Vbeta and 13 Jbeta primers. Measured with immunoSEQ multiplex PCR; TCRdb has only the in-frame clones, and not every one. The sample includes a few hundred thousand clones, 84% of them seen just once. Sequencing was performed on PBMCs. The origin of the receptors is a woman aged 40 to 55 in good health and CMV-seropositive.

This clone came up once. J is TRBJ1-2 and V is TRBV11-3; D possibly corresponds to TRBD1 (6 bases). The length of the CDR3 is 15 residues. Germline loops: CDR1 SGHNT, CDR2 YENEEA. Trimming took off 1 base at V and 3 bases at J, with 12 bases between the two ends. CDR3 bases: TGTGCCAGCAGCTTAGTTCATGCAGGGGACTATGGCTACACCTTC. It is translated as CASSLVHAGDYGYTF.

A remark on this clone: The same CDR3 can be traced to other DNA sequences in this sample. The genes are TRBV7-3 and TRBJ2-5; the D is unclear. CDR1 is SGHTA, CDR2 FQGTGA, per germline. The CDR3 totals 11 residues. The V end lost 4 bases, the J end lost 5 bases, and 5 bases lay between the germline ends. CDR3 in amino acids: CASSSGETQYF. In DNA form, the CDR3 reads TGTGCCAGCAGCTCAGGCGAGACCCAGTACTTC.

This clone was recorded a few times. The chain recombines TRBV14 with TRBJ2-1; 10 positions agree with TRBD2. The CDR3 has 16 residues. Unmatched junction bases numbered 11, after V lost 3 bases and J lost 9 bases. Germline assignment: CDR1 SGHDN and CDR2 FVKESK. For the CDR3, the DNA is TGTGCCAGCAGCCAGGCGTGGAATAGCGGGAGGTTTGAGCAGTTCTTC. Translating it yields CASSQAWNSGRFEQFF.

V usage is TRBV25-1 and J usage is TRBJ1-6; no definite D call. The V gene lost 8 bases and the J gene lost 8 bases, with 19 bases spanning the gap. The germline V gene encodes CDR1 MGHDK and CDR2 SYGVNS. The CDR3 covers 15 residues. CDR3 in DNA: TGTGCCAGCCAAGGGAGCACTTCGATTCATTCACCCCTCCACTTT. Amino acids: CASQGSTSIHSPLHF.

The CDR3 DNA follows: TGTGCCAGCAGAAATGGGGAAGCACACCCTAGCGGTACGCAGTATTTT. This translates into CASRNGEAHPSGTQYF. This chain connects TRBV11-3 to TRBJ2-3; 7 positions match TRBD2. V dropped 6 bases and J dropped 8; count of bases not matched to a gene: 17. Germline assignment: CDR1 SGHNT and CDR2 YENEEA. There are 16 residues in the CDR3.

The rearrangement links TRBV4-3 to TRBJ2-5, with 12 bases fitting TRBD2. The J call is in doubt because the DNA end fits TRBJ2-7 better. CDR1 is LGHNA, CDR2 YSLEER, per germline. The CDR3 has 16 residues. CDR3 sequence (DNA): TGCGCCAGCAGCCAGGGAGGACTAGCGGGAAACTACGAGCAGTACTTC. Residues: CASSQGGLAGNYEQYF.

In this sample, this clone turned up a few times. The gene calls are TRBV6-6 and TRBJ1-5; the match to TRBD1 covers 7 bases. The CDR3 consists of 15 residues. The germline gives CDR1 MNHNY, CDR2 SVGAGI (reference sequence). The V and J ends lost 6 bases and 0 bases, in that order; junction bases with no gene match: 5. The CDR3 DNA follows: TGTGCCAGCAGGCCGGGGACAGATAGCAATCAGCCCCAGCATTTT. Translation gives CASRPGTDSNQPQHF.

V is TRBV30 and J is TRBJ2-1; 7 bases are a match to TRBD2. Per the germline V gene, CDR1 is GTSNPN and CDR2 is SVGIG (reference sequence). This CDR3 contains 17 residues. Trimming at V came to 4 bases and at J to 7 bases, leaving 19 bases not matched to a gene. For the CDR3, the DNA is TGTGCCTGGACTTCTTGGCTAGCGGCAAGCCGGGGAAATGAGCAGTTCTTC. Translated: CAWTSWLAASRGNEQFF.

The chain couples TRBV2 to TRBJ2-7; TRBD2 is a possible D gene (6 bases). The germline V gene encodes CDR1 SNHLY and CDR2 FYNNEI. This CDR3 is 14 amino acids long. The ends were cut back, 7 bases at V and 3 bases at J, with 16 bases in the middle. The CDR3 DNA follows: TGTGCCAGCATTTACTCTAGCGCGAGCTACGAGCAGTACTTC. The encoded protein is CASIYSSASYEQYF.

The chain is built from TRBV4-3 and TRBJ1-1; 7 bases align to TRBD1. The trim removed 1 base at V and 3 bases at J, leaving 8 bases unmatched. Germline lookup yields CDR1 LGHNA and CDR2 YSLEER. The CDR3 is made up of 16 amino acids. CDR3 loop: CASSQGEGAGYTEAFF. DNA for the CDR3: TGCGCCAGCAGCCAAGGAGAGGGGGCGGGTTACACTGAAGCTTTCTTT.

V gene TRBV5-4 combines with J gene TRBJ1-4; TRBD1 might be the D (5 bases). CDR3 length: 15 amino acids. The ends were cut back, 4 bases at V and 7 bases at J, with 17 bases in the middle. The germline V gene encodes CDR1 SGHNT and CDR2 YYREEE (reference sequence). In DNA form, the CDR3 reads TGTGCCAGCAGCAGGGCCTCGAGTCAGGGTGAAAAACTGTTTTTT. It yields the protein CASSRASSQGEKLFF.

The gene calls are TRBV11-1 and TRBJ2-3; TRBD2 aligns across 7 bases. Trimming cost V 4 bases and J 6 bases; bases outside gene matches: 1. Germline CDR1 SGHAT, CDR2 FQDESV (reference sequence). The CDR3 length is 12 residues. This CDR3 is CASSSGRDTQYF. The CDR3 DNA follows: TGTGCCAGCAGCTCCGGGAGGGATACGCAGTATTTT. The full variable domain, its missing parts supplied by reference TRBV11-1 and TRBJ2-3, is EAEVAQSPRYKITEKSQAVAFWCDPISGHATLYWYRQILGQGPELLVQFQDESVVDDSQLPKDRFSAERLKGVDSTLKIQPAELGDSAMYLCASSSGRDTQYFGPGTRLTVL.

V usage is TRBV9 and J usage is TRBJ2-6, with D possibly being TRBD2 (6 bases). Trimming removed 2 bases from V and 0 bases from J, with 9 bases in between. The germline V gene encodes CDR1 SGDLS and CDR2 YYNGEE. The CDR3 has 16 amino acids. The CDR3 DNA is TGTGCCAGCAGCGTGGGGGGTAGCTCTGGGGCCAACGTCCTGACTTTC. The encoded protein is CASSVGGSSGANVLTF.

V and J are TRBV7-9 and TRBJ2-3; the match to TRBD2 covers 8 bases. The germline V gene encodes CDR1 SEHNR and CDR2 FQNEAQ (reference sequence). This CDR3 region has 16 residues. The J segment lost 4 bases and the V segment lost 3 bases, leaving 9 bases of the junction unmatched. The CDR3 DNA follows: TGTGCCAGCAGCTTCCCAGCGGGAGTGGGCGCAGATACGCAGTATTTT. Amino acid sequence: CASSFPAGVGADTQYF.

The chain is built from TRBV19 and TRBJ1-1, with D possibly matching TRBD1 (6 bases). V lost 6 bases to trimming and J lost 4 bases, with 12 bases between them. Germline V gene lookup returns CDR1 LNHDA and CDR2 SQIVND (reference sequence). The CDR3 has 13 amino acids. As DNA, the CDR3 is TGTGCCAGTAGGTACAGGGCTTTCACTGAAGCTTTCTTT. Its translation: CASRYRAFTEAFF.

The rearrangement uses TRBV28 and TRBJ2-6, with D maybe TRBD1 (6 bases). The CDR3 has 15 amino acids. Germline assignment: CDR1 MDHEN and CDR2 SYDVKM. V dropped 4 bases and J dropped 2 bases, with 9 bases sitting between them. CDR3 bases: TGTGCCAGCAGTTCACAGGGCCCTGGGGCCAACGTCCTGACTTTC. Its protein is CASSSQGPGANVLTF.

This sequence joins TRBV11-2 and TRBJ2-7; TRBD2 matches at 13 bases. V lost 5 bases, J lost 5 bases, and 9 bases stayed unmatched. The CDR3 contains 16 residues. The germline CDR1 and CDR2 sequences are SGHAT and FQNNGV. CDR3 nucleotides: TGTGCCAGCAGCCCCCGACTAGCGGGAGGTAGCCACGAGCAGTACTTC. Its protein is CASSPRLAGGSHEQYF.

The V and J genes are TRBV6-5 and TRBJ2-5; D gene unclear. The J call may be wrong; the DNA end is better matched by TRBJ2-7. Germline loops: CDR1 MNHEY, CDR2 SVGAGI. The CDR3 covers 13 residues. CDR3 coding DNA: TGTGCCAGCAGTTACGATTGGGGCTACGAGCAGTACTTC. It is translated as CASSYDWGYEQYF.

This chain uses TRBV6-5 with TRBJ1-6, with D uncertain. The CDR3 sequence is 13 residues long. V lost 8 bases and J lost 0, with 5 bases in between. CDR1 is MNHEY, CDR2 SVGAGI, per germline. The CDR3 DNA is TGTGCCAGCGCTAGCTCCTATAATTCACCCCTCCACTTT. This encodes CASASSYNSPLHF.

This sequence joins TRBV2 and TRBJ1-1, with 9 bases identical to TRBD1. Germline V lookup: CDR1 SNHLY, CDR2 FYNNEI. This CDR3 contains 16 residues. V was pared by 5 bases and J by 0 bases, with 7 bases of the junction left unmatched. CDR3 nucleotides: TGTGCCAGCAGTCCCGGGACAGGGCTCATGAACACTGAAGCTTTCTTT. It is translated as CASSPGTGLMNTEAFF.

This clone was picked up one time. The chain recombines TRBV4-1 with TRBJ1-5; 7 bases map to TRBD1. This CDR3 has 17 residues. The junction had 6 bases not matched to a gene; V was cut back by 0 bases and J by 1 base. Germline-derived CDR1 and CDR2 are MGHRA and YSYEKL. The CDR3 sequence is CASSQDPPGGSNQPQHF. The CDR3 DNA is TGCGCCAGCAGCCAAGATCCTCCAGGGGGGAGCAATCAGCCCCAGCATTTT.

V usage is TRBV7-3 and J usage is TRBJ2-5; tentative D call: TRBD2 (6 bases). Between the trimmed V and J ends, which lost 5 bases and 2 bases, there was a span of 9 bases. The CDR3 has 13 residues. Germline V gene data show CDR1 as SGHTA and CDR2 as FQGTGA. The CDR3 region is CASSVGLQETQYF. The DNA for the CDR3 is TGTGCCAGCAGCGTCGGACTACAAGAGACCCAGTACTTC.

The chain has TRBV2 and TRBJ1-4; tentatively, D is TRBD1 (5 bases). The CDR3 has 15 residues. CDR1 and CDR2 (germline): SNHLY, FYNNEI. Trimming stripped 7 bases from V and 11 bases from J, with 23 bases between. DNA for the CDR3: TGTGCCAGCACATTGACAGCTTCCCCGGGGGTTAAACTGTTTTTT. It is translated as CASTLTASPGVKLFF.

This chain uses TRBV7-9 with TRBJ2-2; 8 positions agree with TRBD2. This CDR3 is built from 16 residues. Per the germline V gene, CDR1 is SEHNR and CDR2 is FQNEAQ (reference sequence). V shed 4 bases and J 4 bases; nucleotides not matched to a gene: 8. The CDR3: CASSSPAGEVTGELFF. Written as DNA, the CDR3 is TGTGCCAGCAGCTCCCCAGCGGGAGAAGTCACCGGGGAGCTGTTTTTT.

This chain uses TRBV11-2 with TRBJ2-3; 8 bases map to TRBD2. J was trimmed by 2 bases and V by 6 bases; bases with no gene match: 16. The CDR3 extends over 18 amino acids. CDR1 is SGHAT, CDR2 FQNNGV, per germline. In nucleotides, the CDR3 is TGTGCCAGCAGTTCCATAGAAGGGCGGGAGGCCGCCACAGATACGCAGTATTTT. Translation: CASSSIEGREAATDTQYF.

This clone was picked up one time. This sample also contains other DNA sequences that code for the same CDR3. The J gene is TRBJ1-2, the V gene TRBV30; 8 bases are shared with TRBD1. The V and J ends lost 3 bases and 8 bases, in that order; junction bases with no gene match: 5. This CDR3 is 12 amino acids long. Germline V gene sequence: CDR1 GTSNPN, CDR2 SVGIG (reference sequence). The CDR3: CAWSTGQGGYTF. The CDR3 DNA reads as TGTGCCTGGAGCACAGGACAGGGAGGCTACACCTTC.